One sample yielded the 12 T cell receptor beta chains listed below, sequenced in a study of human thymus T cells. Thymus was obtained from resections taken during corrective heart surgery. Using immunoSEQ multiplex PCR, the repertoire was profiled, and TCRdb retains in-frame clones only, with some absent. This sample has roughly 130,000 clones, with about 95% found just once. Sequenced sample: thymus tissue. Receptors originate from a boy in the first two years of life with a congenital heart defect but otherwise immunologically healthy.

This sequence joins TRBV30 and TRBJ1-1; 7 bases line up with TRBD1. Germline CDR1 and CDR2: GTSNPN and SVGIG (reference sequence). The CDR3 consists of 16 residues. Germline trimming cut 0 bases from V and 1 base from J; bases unmatched to any gene: 8. CDR3 protein: CAWSVGVGDRNTEAFF. The CDR3 DNA reads as TGTGCCTGGAGTGTAGGGGTTGGGGACAGGAACACTGAAGCTTTCTTT.

The V call is TRBV14, the J call TRBJ1-1; 8 nucleotides agree with TRBD1. Germline trimming cut 0 bases from V and 6 bases from J; bases unmatched to any gene: 12. Germline loops: CDR1 SGHDN, CDR2 FVKESK. The CDR3 consists of 17 residues. The CDR3 DNA sequence: TGTGCCAGCAGCCAAGAAGACAGGGGAGGTCGCAACTCTGAAGCTTTCTTT. Translated, it gives CASSQEDRGGRNSEAFF.

The CDR3 DNA sequence: TGTGCCAGCAGCCGCCGCCAGCGGATATCTAGCACAGATACGCAGTATTTT. This encodes CASSRRQRISSTDTQYF. V and J are TRBV9 and TRBJ2-3; D perhaps matches TRBD2 (5 bases). The CDR3 extends over 17 amino acids. Trimming left V 4 bases short and J 0 bases short, with 18 bases between. Germline V gene lookup returns CDR1 SGDLS and CDR2 YYNGEE.

The V gene is TRBV5-6, the J gene TRBJ1-6; D gene uncertain. Germline-derived CDR1 and CDR2 are SGHDT and YYEEEE. V shed 4 bases and J shed 9 bases, with 11 bases lying between them. The CDR3 spans 13 residues. CDR3 in DNA: TGTGCCAGCAGCCCTGAGGGAGCTTCACCCCTCCACTTT. It codes for CASSPEGASPLHF. The full variable domain, in which reference TRBV5-6 and TRBJ1-6 provide the parts outside the CDR3, is DAGVTQSPTHLIKTRGQQVTLRCSPKSGHDTVSWYQQALGQGPQFIFQYYEEEERQRGNFPDRFSGHQFPNYSSELNVNALLLGDSALYLCASSPEGASPLHFGNGTRLTVT.

V and J are TRBV25-1 and TRBJ2-3, with a weak D call TRBD2 (5 bases). The CDR3 is made up of 13 amino acids. Trimming shortened V by 1 base and J by 4 bases, and 6 bases separated the two germline ends. Per germline, CDR1 MGHDK and CDR2 SYGVNS. CDR3 residues: CASSELRADTQYF. The CDR3 nucleotides are TGTGCCAGCAGTGAATTGAGGGCAGATACGCAGTATTTT.

This chain joins TRBV7-8 and TRBJ1-1, with 7 bases that match TRBD1. V lost 5 bases to trimming and J lost 4 bases; unmatched junction nucleotides: 13. The CDR3 runs to 16 residues. CDR1 and CDR2 from the germline V gene are SGHVS and FQNEAQ. CDR3 nucleotide sequence: TGTGCCAGCAGCGCTAATGACAGGGCCGTTTGCACTGAAGCTTTCTTT. Translating it yields CASSANDRAVCTEAFF.

The chain combines TRBV10-3 with TRBJ2-3; the match to TRBD1 covers 7 bases. This CDR3 is 12 amino acids long. Germline CDR1 ENHRY, CDR2 SYGVKD. J lost 9 bases, V lost 4 bases, and 4 bases had no gene match. CDR3 protein: CAISVWDSTQYF. Here the CDR3 DNA reads TGTGCCATCAGTGTATGGGACAGCACGCAGTATTTT.

J is TRBJ1-1 and V is TRBV28, with D maybe TRBD1 (6 bases). This CDR3 spans 13 amino acids. V was cut by 6 bases and J by 0 bases, with 8 bases left in between. CDR1 and CDR2 from the germline V gene are MDHEN and SYDVKM. CDR3 coding DNA: TGTGCCAGCAGCCAGGGGTTGAACACTGAAGCTTTCTTT. Amino acids: CASSQGLNTEAFF.

The V call is TRBV7-2, the J call TRBJ2-7; D assignment may be TRBD1 or TRBD2 (6 bases each). The V and J ends lost 1 base and 5 bases respectively, with 15 bases between them. Germline V lookup: CDR1 SGHTA, CDR2 FQGNSA. There are 15 residues in the CDR3. The CDR3 nucleotides are TGTGCCAGCAGCTTAGGCTTTTTTGGGGGGCACGAGCAGTACTTC. Protein: CASSLGFFGGHEQYF.

This clone appeared a single time. CDR3 sequence: CASSRDRQETQYF. CDR3 bases: TGTGCCAGCAGTCGGGACAGACAAGAGACCCAGTACTTC. The chain has TRBV9 and TRBJ2-5, with 7 bases fitting TRBD1. Germline CDR1 and CDR2: SGDLS and YYNGEE. Unmatched junction bases numbered 3, after V lost 5 bases and J lost 2 bases. The CDR3 consists of 13 residues.

The chain carries TRBV19 and TRBJ2-7, with 7 nucleotides matching TRBD1. The CDR3 runs to 14 residues. Germline CDR1 is LNHDA and CDR2 is SQIVND (reference sequence). V lost 5 bases, J lost 3 bases, and 7 bases stayed unmatched. The CDR3 sequence is CASSEWDSHYEQYF. The CDR3 DNA is TGTGCCAGTAGTGAATGGGACAGTCACTACGAGCAGTACTTC.

This chain links TRBV7-6 with TRBJ2-1, with TRBD2 as a possible D gene (7 bases). Germline CDR1 and CDR2: SGHVS and FNYEAQ. The CDR3 runs 16 residues. V was shortened by 8 bases and J by 0 bases, with 17 bases between the two germline ends. CDR3 sequence (DNA): TGTGCCAGCGGGGATGGGGGGGGCTACTCCTACAATGAGCAGTTCTTC. It codes for CASGDGGGYSYNEQFF.